The entry below gives a single T cell receptor (beta chain) sequence along with its context. This clone turned up a few times. The clone's antigen remains unknown. There are no base qualities to consult, and no much larger clone falls within one base. Library prep was done by the immunoSEQ multiplex PCR assay. For the multiplex PCR, a mixture combining 60 forward primers for TCR Vbeta segments and 13 reverse primers for TCR Jbeta segments was used. The CDR3 region of rearranged TCR beta genes was amplified from genomic DNA by a multiplex PCR assay. On the Illumina HiSeq System, the amplified TCR beta libraries were sequenced as 87-base-pair reads. For the original study's pipeline: A later analysis tallied around 80 million unique TCR beta chains across the 666 repertoires, and about 10 million of those chains were shared by two or more donors. Raw reads were error-corrected and collapsed into unique sequences with a nearest-neighbor algorithm that merged closely related sequences to remove PCR and sequencing errors. V, D and J gene segments were assigned by aligning CDR3 sequences to IMGT reference sequences. For a sequence to be retained, a match of at least six nucleotides was required to both a V gene segment and a J gene segment. Rearrangements were called productive when the CDR3 lacked stop codons and stayed in frame with V and J; all others were non-productive. Following IMGT convention, CDR3 was defined as the stretch from the second conserved V-encoded cysteine to the conserved J-encoded phenylalanine. In an earlier analysis of 550 to 650 of the donors, sequences lacking an unambiguous match to a single V gene segment were excluded. An earlier analysis of several hundred of the donors called V segments functional above 56.7% productive rearrangements and segregating when the between-donor standard deviation exceeded 5%. A statistical classification framework was built to diagnose cytomegalovirus status from the catalog of TCR beta chain sequences. A later analysis assigned V and J genes by comparing TCR nucleotide sequences with IMGT/GENE-DB human TR gene sequences. Using the TCRdist pipeline, a later analysis assigned CDR3 sequences along with most-parsimonious VDJ recombination scenarios. In a later analysis, each TCR beta chain was defined by its CDR3 amino acid sequence together with its V-gene family, and reads without a unique V-gene family were excluded. A later analysis removed over 500 highly shared, low-generation-probability nucleotide sequences to deal with suspected cross-contamination and a sequencing artifact. In a later analysis, a clonal expansion index for each public chain was calculated from normalized within-repertoire ranks of inferred template counts. A later analysis computed generation probabilities with a VDJ recombination model fitted to out-of-frame rearrangements, and checked the results against IGoR. A later analysis scored TCR-TCR, TCR-HLA and TCR-CMV co-occurrence with hypergeometric tests, applying a repertoire-size bias correction to TCR pairs. To estimate false discovery rates, a later analysis permuted the HLA or CMV assignments 20 times. A later analysis grouped co-occurring TCRs with DBSCAN, adding TCRdist sequence similarity when clustering within HLA-allele-positive subsets. Repertoires with fewer than 30,000 or more than 120,000 public chains, plus five repertoires with anomalous nucleotide sharing, were excluded from co-occurrence clustering. Entries here come from immuneACCESS through TCRdb and include only in-frame sequences with V and J called. Some clones fail to appear in such tables; in the studies checked, an unresolved V gene covers under half of the shortfall, and the cause of the remainder is unknown. V, J and clone size reflect that table, while D and trimming were determined from the DNA. This sample is represented by 150,000 to 200,000 clones; 70% to 85% of them were singletons. The ten most abundant clones make up roughly 3.6% of the sample.

These data belong to a study of cytomegalovirus exposure and HLA in healthy donors (dated by TCRdb to between 2016 and 2019). With respect to the entire study: An earlier analysis of 587 of the donors reported 250 to 300 Gb of sequence data and 117 million unique TCR beta sequences from 150 million to 200 million T cells. An early release that covered around 590 HLA-typed donors contained approximately 300 gigabases of sequencing data and tens of millions of unique TCR sequences. Among the roughly 400 genotyped donors, around 81% belonged to the genetic ancestry cluster associated with self-reported Caucasian donors. The aim of the study was to test whether cataloging public T cell receptors could identify signatures of past pathogen exposure. The T cell repertoires of 666 subjects were profiled by immunosequencing and related to cytomegalovirus serostatus. Along with the roughly 610-subject first cohort, a separate validation cohort of over 90 different subjects was used. To predict cytomegalovirus infection status, the study combined high-throughput TCR immunosequencing, statistical association of individual TCRs with disease status, and machine learning. To study patterns of TCR occurrence, a later analysis re-analyzed previously published TCR beta repertoires from around 670 donors and added high-resolution HLA genotyping. In the later analysis, no new phenotypic data were used to find candidate immune exposures; instead, reliance was placed on TCR beta sequences and their occurrence across donors. In an earlier analysis of 500 to 650 of the donors, high-throughput TCR beta sequencing was used to judge whether each TCR beta V gene segment behaved as functional or pseudogenic. Donor age, sex, ethnicity and CMV serostatus were collected together with the repertoire data. In a later genetic analysis, genome-wide SNP genotypes for about three fifths of the 666 donors were used, and that subset was treated as a discovery cohort. Every discovery cohort repertoire had been produced on one sequencing platform. Both class I and class II loci were covered by HLA typing, at four-digit resolution. The number of donors typed differed by locus, with about 629-630 for A, B, C, DRB1 and DQB1, around 560 for DQA1, under 610 for DPA1, and 400 to 490 for DPB1. Because of strong linkage in the cohort, five DR-DQ haplotypes were treated as single units for association and clustering. Among some 410 genotyped donors of the cohort, an average of around 240,000 unique TCR beta nucleotide sequences were sequenced per donor, approximately 20% of them non-productive.

In total, 666 healthy bone marrow donors made up the cohort. All cohort members were sampled while nominally healthy, although unrecorded immune exposures were likely present. The donor was CMV seropositive and was included in the group of approximately 310 seropositive cohort members. Every donor gave a peripheral blood sample, and the peripheral blood mononuclear cells from that sample were used for TCR beta sequencing. The Qiagen DNeasy Blood Extraction Kit was used to extract genomic DNA from the blood cell samples. V was cut back by 0 bases and J by 4 bases, leaving a gap of 9 bases between them. From its cysteine to its phenylalanine, the CDR3 spans 14 amino acids. Just the 42-base CDR3 DNA is kept, in frame starting at base 1. CDR1 and CDR2 are read off the germline V gene as MNHNS and SASEGT. Beyond this particular receptor, the publication reports: A later analysis found that HLA-associated TCR beta chains were more clonally expanded and had lower generation probabilities than equally common non-associated chains. The study gave a list of about 170 TCR beta chains associated with cytomegalovirus. In both the original and validation cohorts, the classifier was reported to diagnose cytomegalovirus status with high specificity and sensitivity. Strong co-occurrence of HLA alleles, especially DR and DQ, made assigning TCR associations to individual alleles difficult. In a later analysis, several top co-occurrence clusters were reported to appear linked to parvovirus B19, influenza, CMV and Epstein-Barr virus. In a later analysis, 15,000 to 20,000 TCR beta sequences were associated with specific HLA alleles at a false discovery rate of 0.05. Because HLA typing was unavailable for some donors at each locus, only the typed subset was used in association tests. In vitro tests confirmed that three of the cytomegalovirus-associated TCR beta chains recognize cytomegalovirus antigens. Immune exposure information for the cohort was limited to CMV serostatus. Some 16 rarely observed V segments, including chromosome 9 orphons, were excluded from the earlier analysis of several hundred of the donors because counts were too low. In this cohort, only TCR beta chains were sequenced, and detectable features were limited by the absence of alpha or paired-chain data. Linkage disequilibrium might explain the correlated functional status among segregating V segments, but an unknown experimental factor could not be ruled out. Most TCR sequences were seen in very few donors, while some public TCRs were found in many individuals. A cluster of highly shared sequence variants was judged likely to represent a technical artifact of the sequencing pipeline. A later analysis found that most CMV-associated TCR beta chains appeared HLA-restricted, with HLA associations seemingly driven largely by CMV exposure. Presence/absence analyses assumed roughly uniform sequencing depth across donors, an assumption that may not hold. A further reported finding was that TCR beta sequences accurately predicted the HLA-A and HLA-B alleles for most subjects in the first cohort. The authors suggested that the approach could potentially be extended to other disease states and immunological phenotypes. According to a later analysis, TCR association rates differed among HLA loci, with DRB1 alleles showing the most associated TCRs and HLA-C alleles showing the fewest. In a later genetic analysis, a missense DCLRE1C variant was associated with V-gene and J-gene trimming of TCR beta chains, and the association was replicated in an independent cohort. Because the 87-base-pair reads could not distinguish some IMGT-functional V segments, including TRBV6-2 and TRBV6-3, those segments were excluded. In a later genetic analysis, fewer N-insertions in productive TCRs were reported among donors in an Asian-associated ancestry cluster than the roughly 700-donor mean. An earlier analysis of 587 of the donors showed that most TCR beta V segments appeared in productive rearrangements either about 90% or about 30% of the time, which broadly matched IMGT annotations.

The sequence came from a man aged 40-50 years in good health and CMV-seropositive. The V gene is TRBV6-1 and the J gene is TRBJ1-2; no D gene is confidently identified. The sample consisted of PBMCs. The CDR3 here reads CASSEAGPLYGYTF. The DNA sequence is given as TGTGCCAGCAGTGAAGCTGGGCCCCTCTATGGCTACACCTTC.